These 20 T cell receptor beta chains were sequenced from one sample in a study of blood T cells in healthy people across ages. For the second PCR, which ran for about 6 to 11 cycles, a sample-barcoded 5' primer and a J-beta primer mix were used. MiXCR, run by TCRdb on the 5' RACE reads, gives a single entry per CDR3 protein. The sample records around 1.1 million distinct CDR3 sequences, around two fifths being singletons. Sequenced sample: blood. The receptors stem from a man aged 18 to 30 in good health.

The chain recombines TRBV6-5 with TRBJ2-1; no firm D call. The CDR3 has 15 residues. V lost 6 bases, J lost 4 bases, and 16 bases lay in between. Germline CDR1 is MNHEY and CDR2 is SVGAGI. The CDR3 sequence is CASSLGPRPYNEQFF. The CDR3 nucleotides read TGTGCCAGCAGCCTTGGGCCTCGTCCTTACAATGAGCAGTTCTTC.

The CDR3 nucleotides are TGTGCCAGCAGCAAAGTCGATCGAGAAGGGGCCCTCCACTTT. The encoded protein is CASSKVDREGALHF. This chain links TRBV21-1 with TRBJ1-6; the table's D call TRBD1 went unverified against the DNA. TRBV21-1 is recorded as a pseudogene. The CDR3 contains 14 residues.

This clonotype appeared a few times. The chain joins TRBV7-2 to TRBJ1-5; tentatively, D is TRBD1 (6 bases). The CDR3 is 16 residues long. Germline V gene sequence: CDR1 SGHTA, CDR2 FQGNSA. Trimming removed 1 base at V and 6 bases at J, with 16 bases between. CDR3: CASSLDAPGVGQPQHF. CDR3 coding DNA: TGTGCCAGCAGCTTAGATGCACCAGGGGTGGGTCAGCCCCAGCATTTT.

In its sample, this clonotype was seen a few times. The chain joins TRBV20-1 to TRBJ2-3; D possibly corresponds to TRBD2 (5 bases). With 2 bases removed from V and 2 bases from J, the gap between germline ends came to 11 bases. The CDR3 has 14 amino acids. CDR1 is DFQATT and CDR2 is SNEGSKA in the germline V gene (reference sequence). This chain's CDR3 is CSARRTGITDTQYF. CDR3 nucleotides: TGCAGTGCTAGACGTACGGGAATCACAGATACGCAGTATTTT.

V usage is TRBV10-3 and J usage is TRBJ1-1; D remains ambiguous. The CDR3 sequence is 14 residues long. From germline, CDR1 is ENHRY and CDR2 SYGVKD. Trimming removed 3 bases from V and 1 base from J, with 9 bases in between. The chain's CDR3 is CAISEGLANTEAFF. Here the CDR3 DNA reads TGTGCCATCAGTGAAGGGTTGGCGAACACTGAAGCTTTCTTT.

In DNA form, the CDR3 reads TGCAGTGCTTACGACGGGACTTCCTACGAGCAGTACTTC. This translates into CSAYDGTSYEQYF. This rearrangement joins TRBV20-1 to TRBJ2-7; D possibly corresponds to TRBD2 (6 bases). The V end was cut by 5 bases, the J end by 1 base, with 12 bases between. Germline V gene sequence: CDR1 DFQATT, CDR2 SNEGSKA (reference sequence). This CDR3 is 13 amino acids long.

Written as DNA, the CDR3 is TGTGCCATCAAGGGGACGAATATCCCGGGCACTGAAGCTTTCTTT. Protein product: CAIKGTNIPGTEAFF. The chain carries TRBV10-3 and TRBJ1-1; a possible D gene is TRBD1 (5 bases). Germline-derived CDR1 and CDR2 are ENHRY and SYGVKD. V was trimmed by 7 bases and J by 4 bases, leaving 19 bases between them. The CDR3 has 15 amino acids.

This chain connects TRBV11-2 to TRBJ2-4; possible D gene TRBD1, 6 bases. This CDR3 comprises 13 residues. V lost 8 bases, J lost 2 bases, and 10 bases lay in between. The germline CDR1 and CDR2 sequences are SGHAT and FQNNGV. The CDR3 DNA follows: TGTGCCAGCGACAGGCTAACCAAAAACATTCAGTACTTC. It translates to CASDRLTKNIQYF.

The chain employs TRBV7-2 and TRBJ2-3; 7 bases align to TRBD1. CDR3 length: 15 residues. Germline-derived CDR1 and CDR2 are SGHTA and FQGNSA. V was clipped by 4 bases and J by 2 bases; unmatched bases: 6. CDR3 bases: TGTGCCAGCAGCTCGCCCGGGACAGTCACAGATACGCAGTATTTT. Protein sequence: CASSSPGTVTDTQYF.

This clonotype was seen more than once but under ten times. The rearrangement joins TRBV7-2 to TRBJ1-5; D not certain. With 1 base removed from V and 3 bases from J, the gap between germline ends came to 16 bases. Germline assignment: CDR1 SGHTA and CDR2 FQGNSA. The CDR3 extends over 17 amino acids. Written as DNA, the CDR3 is TGTGCCAGCAGCTTAGTGAGCCAGCCGGGTAACAATCAGCCCCAGCATTTT. Protein: CASSLVSQPGNNQPQHF.

This clonotype was recorded a few times. The chain carries TRBV20-1 and TRBJ2-5; tentative D call: TRBD1 (5 bases). In germline, CDR1 is DFQATT, CDR2 SNEGSKA (reference sequence). Trimming stripped 3 bases from V and 1 base from J, with 9 bases between. This CDR3 contains 13 residues. The CDR3 loop reads CSASTGRQETQYF. In DNA, the CDR3 is TGCAGTGCTAGTACAGGACGCCAAGAGACCCAGTACTTC.

This clonotype was counted a few times. This chain links TRBV18 with TRBJ2-1, with D possibly being TRBD1 (5 bases). Trimming removed 1 base from V and 0 bases from J, with 10 bases in between. There are 16 residues in the CDR3. CDR1 and CDR2 from the germline V gene are KGHSH and LQKENI. CDR3 protein: CASSPLGQGSYNEQFF. In DNA, the CDR3 is TGTGCCAGCTCACCACTAGGCCAGGGCTCCTACAATGAGCAGTTCTTC.

The chain combines TRBV6-6 with TRBJ2-7; D is unresolved. V dropped 2 bases and J dropped 0 bases, with 8 bases sitting between them. The CDR3 is 14 amino acids. Per germline, CDR1 MNHNY and CDR2 SVGAGI (reference sequence). CDR3 region: CASSYATVSYEQYF. Written as DNA, the CDR3 is TGTGCCAGCAGTTACGCGACGGTCTCCTACGAGCAGTACTTC.

The chain combines TRBV28 with TRBJ2-7, with TRBD1 as a possible D gene (5 bases). The germline V gene has CDR1 MDHEN and CDR2 SYDVKM. Between the trimmed V and J ends, which lost 5 bases and 4 bases, there was a span of 12 bases. The CDR3 is 13 amino acids. CDR3 DNA sequence: TGTGCCAGCAGTGCGAGGAGACAGTACGAGCAGTACTTC. It specifies CASSARRQYEQYF. The entire variable domain, with the rest obtained from reference TRBV28 and TRBJ2-7, is as follows: DVKVTQSSRYLVKRTGEKVFLECVQDMDHENMFWYRQDPGLGLRLIYFSYDVKMKEKGDIPEGYSVSREKKERFSLILESASTNQTSMYLCASSARRQYEQYFGPGTRLTVT.

The chain has TRBV12-3 or TRBV12-4 and TRBJ2-7, with D unresolved. CDR3 length equals 14 residues. Trimming pared 2 bases from V and 0 bases from J, leaving 8 bases between. The CDR3: CASSLKPTSYEQYF. The CDR3 bases are TGTGCCAGCAGTTTAAAGCCCACCTCCTACGAGCAGTACTTC.

The chain joins TRBV2 to TRBJ1-5, with a tentative D call TRBD1 (6 bases). Germline V gene lookup returns CDR1 SNHLY and CDR2 FYNNEI. The CDR3 covers 16 residues. V lost 7 bases, J lost 4 bases, and 20 bases lay in between. CDR3 coding DNA: TGTGCCAGCATGGACGGGGGCTGGGGTGGGAATCAGCCCCAGCATTTT. The encoded protein is CASMDGGWGGNQPQHF.

This chain connects TRBV6-5 to TRBJ2-3, with TRBD2 matching over 8 bases. Looked up from germline, CDR1 is MNHEY and CDR2 is SVGAGI. V was clipped by 0 bases and J by 7 bases; unmatched bases: 9. The length of the CDR3 is 16 residues. CDR3 protein: CASSYSTAGGGNTQYF. The CDR3 nucleotides read TGTGCCAGCAGTTACTCGACGGCGGGGGGAGGAAATACGCAGTATTTT.

The gene calls are TRBV5-4 and TRBJ2-2; 12 bases are a match to TRBD2. The V segment lost 4 bases and the J segment 4 bases; nucleotides outside the gene matches: 5. The CDR3 has 16 amino acids. Germline CDR1 SGHNT, CDR2 YYREEE (reference sequence). The chain's CDR3 is CASSPGLAGLTGELFF. Here the CDR3 DNA reads TGTGCCAGCAGCCCGGGACTAGCGGGCCTCACCGGGGAGCTGTTTTTT.

J is TRBJ2-3 and V is TRBV28, with 9 nucleotides matching TRBD1. CDR1 and CDR2 (germline): MDHEN, SYDVKM. The CDR3 spans 15 residues. J gave up 1 base and V 3 bases, and 2 bases lay outside the gene matches. The CDR3 DNA follows: TGTGCCAGCAGTTTTTGGACAGGGGGCACAGATACGCAGTATTTT. Translation: CASSFWTGGTDTQYF.

This clonotype was detected only a few times. The chain recombines TRBV20-1 with TRBJ1-2, with unresolved D. Germline-derived CDR1 and CDR2 are DFQATT and SNEGSKA (reference sequence). V gave up 3 bases and J gave up 5 bases, with 10 bases separating them. The CDR3 spans 12 residues. The CDR3 sequence is CSASWTGYGYTF. The CDR3 bases are TGCAGTGCTAGTTGGACGGGATATGGCTACACCTTC.